The clone carrying this T cell receptor (beta chain) was counted only a few times. Its antigen remains unknown. Gene names and germline match the mouse. Read sequence stops 4 residues before the CDR3 end, and the germline J gene provides the missing end. This entry comes from a study of CD8+ T cells in alopecia areata. General study findings and limits: Clonality was higher in lesional than normal scalp, especially in alopecia totalis/universalis. Scalp specimens additionally yield sequences from normal skin's resident alphabeta T cells.

The study sorted pooled cutaneous lymph node cells by CD4, CD8alpha, NKG2D, NKG2ACE and other markers. Sequencing used cDNA as its template, made by extracting RNA and reverse transcribing it. The method was immunoSEQ multiplex PCR; TCRdb's version includes in-frame clones alone and lacks a portion of them. This sample has over 250,000 clones, each found more than once. CDR1 NSHNY and CDR2 SYGAGN come from the germline V gene. Trimming stripped 0 bases from V and 4 bases from J, with 13 bases between. The CDR3 consists of 16 residues. The sequenced sample consisted of CD4+ T cells sorted from a lymph node. This chain connects TRBV13-1 to TRBJ2-2; maybe TRBD1 (5 bases). This clonotype was sampled from a C3H/HeJ mouse with alopecia areata. This strain's MHC haplotype is H2-k. CDR3 in amino acids: CASSDAAGRGTGQLYF. CDR3 DNA (partial): TGTGCCAGCAGTGATGCAGCCGGGAGGGGCACCGGG.